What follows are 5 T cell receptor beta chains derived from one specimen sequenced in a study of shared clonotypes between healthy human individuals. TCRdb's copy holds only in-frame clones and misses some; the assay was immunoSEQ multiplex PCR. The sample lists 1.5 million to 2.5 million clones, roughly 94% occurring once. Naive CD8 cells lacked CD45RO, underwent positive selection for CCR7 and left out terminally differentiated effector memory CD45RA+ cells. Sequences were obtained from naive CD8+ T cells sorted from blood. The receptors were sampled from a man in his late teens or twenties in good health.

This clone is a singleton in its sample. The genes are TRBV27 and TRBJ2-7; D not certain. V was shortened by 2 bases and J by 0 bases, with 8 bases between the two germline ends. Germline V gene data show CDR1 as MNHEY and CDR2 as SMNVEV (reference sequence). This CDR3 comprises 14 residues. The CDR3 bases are TGTGCCAGCAGTTTAAAGGGTGTCTCCTACGAGCAGTACTTC. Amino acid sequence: CASSLKGVSYEQYF.

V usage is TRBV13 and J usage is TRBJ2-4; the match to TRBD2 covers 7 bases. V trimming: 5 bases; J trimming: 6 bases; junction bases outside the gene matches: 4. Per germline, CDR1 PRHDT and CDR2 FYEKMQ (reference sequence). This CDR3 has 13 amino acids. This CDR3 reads CASSVTGGNIQYF. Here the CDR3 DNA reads TGTGCCAGCAGCGTGACGGGGGGAAACATTCAGTACTTC. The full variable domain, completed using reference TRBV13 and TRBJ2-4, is AAGVIQSPRHLIKEKRETATLKCYPIPRHDTVYWYQQGPGQDPQFLISFYEKMQSDKGSIPDRFSAQQFSDYHSELNMSSLELGDSALYFCASSVTGGNIQYFGAGTRLSVL.

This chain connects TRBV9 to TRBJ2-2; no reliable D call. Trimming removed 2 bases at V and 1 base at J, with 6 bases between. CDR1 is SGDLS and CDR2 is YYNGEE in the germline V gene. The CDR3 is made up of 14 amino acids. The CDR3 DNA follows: TGTGCCAGCAGCGTGTGGGAGAACACCGGGGAGCTGTTTTTT. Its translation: CASSVWENTGELFF.

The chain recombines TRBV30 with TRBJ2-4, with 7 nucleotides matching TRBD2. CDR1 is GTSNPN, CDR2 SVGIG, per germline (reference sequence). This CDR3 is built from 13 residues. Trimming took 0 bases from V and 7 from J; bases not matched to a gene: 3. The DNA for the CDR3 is TGTGCCTGGAGTGTAGGGGAGGGGAACATTCAGTACTTC. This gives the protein CAWSVGEGNIQYF.

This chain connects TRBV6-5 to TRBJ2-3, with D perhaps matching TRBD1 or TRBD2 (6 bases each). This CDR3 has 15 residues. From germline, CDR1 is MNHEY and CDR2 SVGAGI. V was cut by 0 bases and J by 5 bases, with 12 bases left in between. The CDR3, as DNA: TGTGCCAGCAGTTACTCGATGGGGGGCATAGATACGCAGTATTTT. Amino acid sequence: CASSYSMGGIDTQYF.